This T cell receptor (beta chain) is drawn from a study of shared clonotypes between healthy human individuals. Trimming shortened V by 7 bases and J by 4 bases, and 17 bases separated the two germline ends. Per the germline V gene, CDR1 is SQVTM and CDR2 is ANQGSEA. The CDR3 is 13 amino acids. In the naive CD8 group, cells lacked CD45RO and were positively selected for CCR7, so terminally differentiated effector memory CD45RA+ cells were left out. As originally analysed: For the immunoSEQ data, sequences were junction-only without quality scores, so filtering differed. Sequenced by immunoSEQ multiplex PCR; TCRdb stores in-frame clones only, minus some. V and J calls plus clone size are reproduced from that table; the DNA served to infer D and trimming. This table has about 2,200,000 clones, just over 90% appearing once.

The clonotype originates from a man younger than 35 in good health. Some clones in this sample may be carry-over from other donors' samples. This chain connects TRBV29-1 to TRBJ2-7; D is unclear. Sequenced input: naive CD8+ T cells from PBMCs. This chain's CDR3 is CSANSNSRYEQYF. The CDR3 nucleotides read TGCAGCGCGAATTCAAATTCTCGTTACGAGCAGTACTTC.